This is a list of T cell receptor beta chains from one sample in a study of T-cell reconstitution after alpha-beta-depleted transplantation in children. One entry per CDR3 protein results from TCRdb running MiXCR on the PCR reads. Of 300,000 to 400,000 distinct CDR3 sequences detected, under 20% appear once; the ten largest clones hold around 41%. The specimen was PBMCs, mostly from graft donor cells, collected 360 days after TCRalphabeta/CD19-depleted stem cell transplant. The receptors come from a male patient aged 2-10 years who had a stem cell transplant for acute lymphoblastic leukemia, so the T cells may come from the graft donor. CDR3s include the opening cysteine and the closing phenylalanine or tryptophan. The order of the fields is J gene, D gene, clone size, V gene, CDR3 protein, CDR3 DNA. A D gene is named only where the DNA matches it firmly. Some rows have no size entry. The others give once, few or many, or a class for an expanded clone.

J gene: TRBJ2-7; D gene: -; clone size: many; V gene: TRBV7-2; CDR3 protein: CASSPDWHGSYEQYF; CDR3 DNA: TGTGCCAGCAGCCCTGACTGGCATGGCTCCTACGAGCAGTACTTC
J gene: TRBJ1-4; D gene: TRBD1; clone size: many; V gene: TRBV12-3/TRBV12-4; CDR3 protein: CASRDRGREKLFF; CDR3 DNA: TGTGCCAGCAGAGACAGGGGGCGCGAAAAACTGTTTTTT
J gene: TRBJ2-1; D gene: TRBD2; clone size: -; V gene: TRBV30; CDR3 protein: CAWSAPEGLAGPSSYNEQFF; CDR3 DNA: TGTGCCTGGAGTGCCCCCGAGGGGCTAGCGGGCCCCAGCTCCTACAATGAGCAGTTCTTC
J gene: TRBJ2-7; D gene: -; clone size: many; V gene: TRBV28; CDR3 protein: CASSWLAFWRGF; CDR3 DNA: TGTGCCAGCAGTTGGTTGGCCTTTTGGAGGGGCTTC
J gene: TRBJ2-4; D gene: -; clone size: -; V gene: TRBV28; CDR3 protein: CASSLVWSKTLAKNIQYF; CDR3 DNA: TGTGCCAGCAGTTTAGTCTGGAGTAAAACACTAGCCAAAAACATTCAGTACTTC
J gene: TRBJ2-6; D gene: TRBD1; clone size: few; V gene: TRBV4-3; CDR3 protein: CASSPRTGVLSGANVLTF; CDR3 DNA: TGCGCCAGCAGCCCCAGGACAGGGGTCCTCTCTGGGGCCAACGTCCTGACTTTC
J gene: TRBJ2-2; D gene: -; clone size: few; V gene: TRBV29-1; CDR3 protein: CSVESGDNTGELFF; CDR3 DNA: TGCAGCGTTGAGTCAGGAGACAACACCGGGGAGCTGTTTTTT
J gene: TRBJ2-3; D gene: -; clone size: few; V gene: TRBV4-3; CDR3 protein: CASSHENTDTQYF; CDR3 DNA: TGCGCCAGCAGCCACGAGAACACAGATACGCAGTATTTT
J gene: TRBJ1-3; D gene: -; clone size: -; V gene: TRBV6-1; CDR3 protein: CASRLGRRGNTIYF; CDR3 DNA: TGTGCCAGCAGACTTGGACGGAGGGGAAACACCATATATTTT
J gene: TRBJ1-2; D gene: TRBD1; clone size: few; V gene: TRBV4-3; CDR3 protein: CASSPGQGYTGYTF; CDR3 DNA: TGCGCCAGCAGCCCCGGACAGGGGTACACTGGCTACACCTTC
J gene: TRBJ2-5; D gene: -; clone size: few; V gene: TRBV9; CDR3 protein: CASSTGFPETQYF; CDR3 DNA: TGTGCCAGCAGTACAGGGTTCCCAGAGACCCAGTACTTC
J gene: TRBJ2-7; D gene: -; clone size: -; V gene: TRBV12-3/TRBV12-4; CDR3 protein: CASSRGTAKGYEQYF; CDR3 DNA: TGTGCCAGCAGCCGCGGGACAGCCAAGGGCTACGAGCAGTACTTC
J gene: TRBJ2-4; D gene: -; clone size: few; V gene: TRBV21-1; CDR3 protein: CASSKGHRPSGVAKNIQYF; CDR3 DNA: TGTGCCAGCAGCAAAGGGCACCGGCCTAGCGGGGTAGCCAAAAACATTCAGTACTTC
J gene: TRBJ1-2; D gene: TRBD1; clone size: -; V gene: TRBV7-2; CDR3 protein: CASSLFAGGKNYGYTF; CDR3 DNA: TGTGCCAGCAGCTTATTTGCAGGGGGCAAAAACTATGGCTACACCTTC
J gene: TRBJ1-1; D gene: -; clone size: few; V gene: TRBV29-1; CDR3 protein: CSVEGFRGVYPSASEAFF; CDR3 DNA: TGCAGCGTTGAAGGGTTTCGCGGGGTTTACCCGTCGGCGTCTGAAGCTTTCTTT
J gene: TRBJ2-7; D gene: -; clone size: -; V gene: TRBV4-2; CDR3 protein: CASSPLDSSGEQYF; CDR3 DNA: TGTGCCAGCAGCCCTTTGGACAGTTCTGGCGAGCAGTACTTC
J gene: TRBJ2-1; D gene: TRBD2; clone size: -; V gene: TRBV4-2; CDR3 protein: CASSQAAGEAYNEQFF; CDR3 DNA: TGTGCCAGCAGCCAAGCCGCGGGAGAGGCCTACAATGAGCAGTTCTTC
J gene: TRBJ2-3; D gene: TRBD2; clone size: few; V gene: TRBV29-1; CDR3 protein: CSVGPPWGSGSLMQYF; CDR3 DNA: TGCAGCGTGGGCCCCCCTTGGGGTAGCGGGAGCCTGATGCAGTATTTT
J gene: TRBJ2-6; D gene: -; clone size: -; V gene: TRBV3-1; CDR3 protein: CASSVSSSGANVLTF; CDR3 DNA: TGTGCCAGCAGTGTCTCTAGCTCTGGGGCCAACGTCCTGACTTTC
J gene: TRBJ2-3; D gene: -; clone size: few; V gene: TRBV7-2; CDR3 protein: CASSLVGTSGHTQYF; CDR3 DNA: TGTGCCAGCAGCTTAGTGGGGACCTCCGGGCATACGCAGTATTTT
J gene: TRBJ1-1; D gene: -; clone size: -; V gene: TRBV11-2; CDR3 protein: CASSSPFSEAFF; CDR3 DNA: TGTGCCAGCAGCTCACCATTTTCTGAAGCTTTCTTT
J gene: TRBJ2-5; D gene: -; clone size: few; V gene: TRBV9; CDR3 protein: CASSDREETQYF; CDR3 DNA: TGTGCCAGCAGCGACAGGGAAGAGACCCAGTACTTC
J gene: TRBJ2-1; D gene: -; clone size: -; V gene: TRBV6-5; CDR3 protein: CVAGSNEQFF; CDR3 DNA: TGTGTGGCAGGGTCCAATGAGCAGTTCTTC